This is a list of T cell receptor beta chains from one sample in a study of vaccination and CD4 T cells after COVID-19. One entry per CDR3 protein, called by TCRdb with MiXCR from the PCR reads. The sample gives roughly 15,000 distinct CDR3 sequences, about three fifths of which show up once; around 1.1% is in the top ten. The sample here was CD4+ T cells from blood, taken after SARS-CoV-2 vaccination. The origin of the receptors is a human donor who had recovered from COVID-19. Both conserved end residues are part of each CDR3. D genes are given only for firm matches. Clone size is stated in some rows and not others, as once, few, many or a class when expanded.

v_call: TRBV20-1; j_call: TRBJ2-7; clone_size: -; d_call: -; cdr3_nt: TGCAGTGCTAGAAGCCAGGGGACCTACGAGCAGTACTTC; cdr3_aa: CSARSQGTYEQYF
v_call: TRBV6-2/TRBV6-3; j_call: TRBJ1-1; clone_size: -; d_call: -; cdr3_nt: TGTGCCAGCAGACCGAGACAGGTTGGCACTGAAGCTTTCTTT; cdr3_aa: CASRPRQVGTEAFF
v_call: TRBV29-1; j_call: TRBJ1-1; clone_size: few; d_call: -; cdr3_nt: TGCAGCGTTGATACGGGCATGAACACTGAAGCTTTCTTT; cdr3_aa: CSVDTGMNTEAFF
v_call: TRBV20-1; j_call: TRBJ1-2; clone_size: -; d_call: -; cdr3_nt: TGCAGTGCTAGAGTAGGGGATGGCTACACCTTC; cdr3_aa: CSARVGDGYTF
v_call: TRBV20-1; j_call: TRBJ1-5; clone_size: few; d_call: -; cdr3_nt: TGCAGTGCTAGTATTTACAATCAGCCCCAGCATTTT; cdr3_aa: CSASIYNQPQHF
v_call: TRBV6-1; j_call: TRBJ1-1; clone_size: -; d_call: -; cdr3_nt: TGTGCCAGCATTACACAAGGAGGGAACACTGAAGCTTTCTTT; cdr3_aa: CASITQGGNTEAFF
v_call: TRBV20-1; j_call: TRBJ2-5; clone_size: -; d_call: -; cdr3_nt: TGCAGTGCTAGTGGGCCCCAAGAAGAGACCCAGTACTTC; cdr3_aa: CSASGPQEETQYF
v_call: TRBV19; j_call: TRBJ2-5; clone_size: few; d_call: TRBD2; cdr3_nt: TGTGCCAGTAGGGGGGGGTACCGAGAGACCCAGTACTTC; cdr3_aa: CASRGGYRETQYF
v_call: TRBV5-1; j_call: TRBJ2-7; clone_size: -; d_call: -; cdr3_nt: TGCGCCAGCAGCCTCGACAGCCGATACGAGCAGTACTTC; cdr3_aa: CASSLDSRYEQYF
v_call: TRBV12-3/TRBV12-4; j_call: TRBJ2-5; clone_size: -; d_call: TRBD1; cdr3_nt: TGTGCCAGCAGATCCACGCAGGGGGCGCAGGTGGAGACCCAGTACTTC; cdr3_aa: CASRSTQGAQVETQYF
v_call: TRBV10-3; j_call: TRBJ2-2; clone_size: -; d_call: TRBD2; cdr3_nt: TGTGCCATCAGCGAGACTAGCGGGAGTACCGGGGAGCTGTTTTTT; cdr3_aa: CAISETSGSTGELFF
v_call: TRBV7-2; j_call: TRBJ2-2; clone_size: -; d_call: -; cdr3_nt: TGTGCCAGCAGCTTATCAAGGGGGTACACCGGGGAGCTGTTTTTT; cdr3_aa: CASSLSRGYTGELFF
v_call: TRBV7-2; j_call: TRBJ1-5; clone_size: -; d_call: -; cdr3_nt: TGTGCCAGCAGCTTAAGCGGGGGCAATCAGCCCCAGCATTTT; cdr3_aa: CASSLSGGNQPQHF
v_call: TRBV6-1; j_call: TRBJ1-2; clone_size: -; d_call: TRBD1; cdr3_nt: TGTGCCAGCAGTCCCACAGGGGGTAGGGGCTATGGCTACACCTTC; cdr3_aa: CASSPTGGRGYGYTF
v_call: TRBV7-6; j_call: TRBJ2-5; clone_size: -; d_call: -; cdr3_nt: TGTGCCAGCAGCTTAGATCGGCAGACCCAGGAGACCCAGTACTTC; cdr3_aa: CASSLDRQTQETQYF
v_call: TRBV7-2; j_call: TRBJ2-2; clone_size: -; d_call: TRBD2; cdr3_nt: TGTGCCAGCAGATCTTGGGGCGGGAGTGACACCGGGGAGCTGTTTTTT; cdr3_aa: CASRSWGGSDTGELFF
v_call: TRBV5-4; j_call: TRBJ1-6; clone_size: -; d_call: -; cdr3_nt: TGTGCCAGCAGCCCGGACAGAAGAAATTCACCCCTCCACTTT; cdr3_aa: CASSPDRRNSPLHF
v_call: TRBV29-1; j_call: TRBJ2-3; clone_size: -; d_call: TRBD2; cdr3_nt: TGCAGCTCATCCGCGGGAGTGGGCACAGATACGCAGTATTTT; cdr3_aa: CSSSAGVGTDTQYF
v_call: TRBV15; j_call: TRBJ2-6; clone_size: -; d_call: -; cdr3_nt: TGTGCCACCAGCAGGTCCGGGACTGGGGCCAACGTCCTGACTTTC; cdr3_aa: CATSRSGTGANVLTF
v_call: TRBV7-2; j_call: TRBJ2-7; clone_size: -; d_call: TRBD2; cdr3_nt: TGTGCCAGCAGCCCGCCGGGTCCGACTAGCAATTTC; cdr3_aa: CASSPPGPTSNF
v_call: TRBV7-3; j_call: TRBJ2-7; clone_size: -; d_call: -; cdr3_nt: TGTGCCAGCAGCTTATCCAGAACGGGCGAGCAGTACTTC; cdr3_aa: CASSLSRTGEQYF
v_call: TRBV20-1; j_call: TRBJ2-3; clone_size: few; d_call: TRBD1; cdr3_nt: TGCAGTGCGTACAGGGGGTTCACAGATACGCAGTATTTT; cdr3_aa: CSAYRGFTDTQYF
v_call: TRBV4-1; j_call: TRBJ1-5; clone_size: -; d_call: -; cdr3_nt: TGCGCCAGCAGCCAAGATGATCGTGGACGACAGCCCCAGCATTTT; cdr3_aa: CASSQDDRGRQPQHF
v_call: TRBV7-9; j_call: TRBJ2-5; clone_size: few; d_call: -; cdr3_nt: TGTGCCAGCAGCTTAGGATCTGCTAGTGAAGTTGAGACCCAGTACTTC; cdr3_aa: CASSLGSASEVETQYF
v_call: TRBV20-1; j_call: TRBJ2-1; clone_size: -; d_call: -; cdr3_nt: TGCAGTCTCTTTAGGAGAAACTATAATGAGCAGTTCTTC; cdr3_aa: CSLFRRNYNEQFF
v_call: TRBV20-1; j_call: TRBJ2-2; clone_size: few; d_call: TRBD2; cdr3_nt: TGCAGTGCTAGTAGTGGGACTAGGGGCGGCGGGGAGCTGTTTTTT; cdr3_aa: CSASSGTRGGGELFF
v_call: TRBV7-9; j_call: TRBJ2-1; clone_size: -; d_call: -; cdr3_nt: TGTGCCAGCAGCTTGTTGGGGCCCAATGAGCAGTTCTTC; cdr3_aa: CASSLLGPNEQFF
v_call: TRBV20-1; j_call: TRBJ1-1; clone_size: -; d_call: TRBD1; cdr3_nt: TGCAGTGCTCGTACAGGGGGCACTGAAGCTTTCTTT; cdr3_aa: CSARTGGTEAFF
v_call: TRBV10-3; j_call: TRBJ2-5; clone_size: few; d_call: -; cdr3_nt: TGTGCCATCAGTGTGTCTAAACGACAAGAGACCCAGTACTTC; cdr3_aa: CAISVSKRQETQYF
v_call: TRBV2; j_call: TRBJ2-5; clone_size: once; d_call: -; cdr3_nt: TGTGCCAGCTCGATCAGGCGGGAGACCCAGTACTTC; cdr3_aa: CASSIRRETQYF
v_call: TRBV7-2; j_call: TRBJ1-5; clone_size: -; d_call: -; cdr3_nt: TGTGCCAGCAGCTCTGACAACAATCAGCCCCAGCATTTT; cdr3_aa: CASSSDNNQPQHF
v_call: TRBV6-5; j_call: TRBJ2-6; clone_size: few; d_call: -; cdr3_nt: TGTGCCAGCAGTTCACAAGACGCTAAGGGGGTCACTGGGGCCAACGTCCTGACTTTC; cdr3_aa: CASSSQDAKGVTGANVLTF
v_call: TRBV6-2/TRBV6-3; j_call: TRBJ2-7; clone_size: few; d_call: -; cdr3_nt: TGTGCCAGCAGTATAGGACCTTACGAGCAGTACTTC; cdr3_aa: CASSIGPYEQYF
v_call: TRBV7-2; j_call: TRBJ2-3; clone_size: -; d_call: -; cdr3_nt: TGTGCCAGCAGCTCCGGGCGGACAGATACGCAGTATTTT; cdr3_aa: CASSSGRTDTQYF
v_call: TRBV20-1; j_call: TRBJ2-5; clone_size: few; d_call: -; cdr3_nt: TGCAGTGCTAGAGAGGCGGGTCAGACCCAGTACTTC; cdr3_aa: CSAREAGQTQYF
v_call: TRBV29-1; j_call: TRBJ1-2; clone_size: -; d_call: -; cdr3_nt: TGCAGCGTTGCAACAAACGTCCAGACCTCCACCTTC; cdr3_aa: CSVATNVQTSTF
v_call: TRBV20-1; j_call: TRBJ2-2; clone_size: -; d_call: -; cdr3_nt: TGCAGTGGAGGCGGAGCGAACACCGGGGAGCTGTTTTTT; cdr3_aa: CSGGGANTGELFF
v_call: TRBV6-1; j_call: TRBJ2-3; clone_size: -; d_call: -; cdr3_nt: TGTGCCAGCAGACTAGGTGCTTTCACAGATACGCAGTATTTT; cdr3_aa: CASRLGAFTDTQYF
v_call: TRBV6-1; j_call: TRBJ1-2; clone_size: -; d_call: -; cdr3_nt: TGTGCCAGCAGGCCCGTTAGCGGGGGCGGTGGCTACACCTTC; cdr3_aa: CASRPVSGGGGYTF
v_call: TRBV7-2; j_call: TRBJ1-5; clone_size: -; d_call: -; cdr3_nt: TGTGCCAGCAGCTTAGGTTCGGGGCCCCAGCATTTT; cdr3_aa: CASSLGSGPQHF
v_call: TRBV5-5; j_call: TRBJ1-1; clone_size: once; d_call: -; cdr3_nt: TGTGCCAGCAGCCCCGGGGCGACCACTGAAGCTTTCTTT; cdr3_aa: CASSPGATTEAFF
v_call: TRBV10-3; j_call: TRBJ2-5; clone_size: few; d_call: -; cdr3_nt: TGTGCCATCAGCGAAGCTACCGGGGCGGAGACCCAGTACTTC; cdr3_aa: CAISEATGAETQYF
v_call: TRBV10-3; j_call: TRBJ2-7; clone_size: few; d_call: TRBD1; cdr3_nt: TGTGCCATCAGTGGGACAGGTTCTCAAACCTACGAGCAGTACTTC; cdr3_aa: CAISGTGSQTYEQYF
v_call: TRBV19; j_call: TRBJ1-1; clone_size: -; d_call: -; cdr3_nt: TGTGCCAGCCAATTACGGAACACTGAAGCTTTCTTT; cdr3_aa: CASQLRNTEAFF